The T cell receptor beta chain under discussion was sequenced for a study of T cells after yellow fever vaccination (dated by TCRdb to between 2018 and 2021). At the level of the whole study: The SMART-Seq v4 Ultra Low Input RNA kit was used to prepare libraries from fractions with low cell numbers. Blood samples were taken at several timepoints before and after primary and secondary immunization, and bulk PBMC replicates and cell subsets were isolated. To follow T-cell clones before and after both primary and booster YFV17D yellow fever vaccination, bulk TCR alpha and beta repertoires underwent longitudinal sequencing. The cohort comprised two healthy male donors, one aged 18 to 30 and one aged 30 to 40 years. Findings and caveats that apply to the study as a whole: Most clones expanded after primary vaccination were re-detected after the booster (96% of CD4 and around 88% of CD8), suggesting broad memory maintenance. Only a couple of donors were included in the study, so the extent to which the findings can be generalized is limited. Compared with the primary T-cell response, the secondary T-cell response was faster but weaker, reaching its peak on day 5 rather than on day 15. Because abundant contaminating clonotypes from the bulk population could be contained in FACS-sorted repertoires, computational filtering was required. A small share of clonotypes occurred in both CD4 and CD8 compartments, likely arising from convergent recombination.

The sequencer listed for this sample is Illumina NovaSeq 6000. TCR cDNA was synthesized by 5'RACE template switching, which introduced a universal primer site and unique molecular identifiers. Priming of cDNA synthesis was performed from both the TCR alpha and TCR beta constant segments. Library amplification used two PCR steps, and the second PCR step added sample barcodes and sequencing adapters. Libraries were sequenced on Illumina HiSeq 2500 (2x100 bp) or NovaSeq (2x150 bp). As for how the authors treated the data: MIGEC was used to demultiplex reads and collapse the reads into UMI consensus sequences, and MiXCR was used for V(D)J alignment. Vaccine-responding clonotypes were identified with edgeR using replicate PBMC samples, with FDR below 0.01 and a log2 fold change above 5 up to day 15 being required. Bulk clonotypes were assigned CD4 or CD8 identity according to which sequenced CD4 or CD8 repertoire held them at higher abundance. Using fastp at Q25 and MiXCR, TCRdb reprocessed the public reads and kept productive beta chains. Duplicate CDR3 protein sequences are folded into a single record with the most common DNA and genes. The V and J calls follow TCRdb's processing rather than the paper's. The sample table lists fewer than 400,000 distinct CDR3 sequences, around 10% of them with a count of one. The ten biggest clones cover 3% to 4% of the sample.

Comment on this clonotype: It has no known antigen specificity. Within one base of it there is no much larger clone, and no base qualities were kept.

The sample's treatment or condition label, in plain terms: live attenuated yellow fever vaccine strain. PBMCs were isolated from peripheral blood using a standard Ficoll-Paque protocol. CD4 and CD8 T-cell fractions were isolated with Dynabeads CD4 and CD8 positive selection kits. TriZol was used to extract RNA from bulk PBMCs, CD4 and CD8 fractions, and dextramer-positive and dextramer-negative fractions. Measured from the cysteine to the phenylalanine, the CDR3 is 14 residues long. Only CDR3 DNA remains: 42 bases, in frame from the first base. Per the germline V gene, MNHEY is the CDR1 and SVGAGI is the CDR2. Between the V and J ends, shortened by 2 bases and 2 bases respectively, the junction contains 8 bases.

The sequence joins TRBV6-5 to TRBJ2-3; no D gene is confidently identified. The origin of this receptor is a man younger than 35 who received the YFV17D yellow fever vaccine. Here the sequenced sample was CD4+ T cells sorted from PBMCs, taken 45 days after the yellow fever booster vaccination. The CDR3 in this case is CASSYGYNTDTQYF. The nucleotide sequence is TGTGCCAGCAGTTACGGCTATAACACAGATACGCAGTATTTT.